This entry is about one T cell receptor (beta chain). Trimming cost V 7 bases and J 3 bases, with 9 bases left between them. This CDR3 has 12 residues. CDR1 and CDR2 (germline): LNHDA, SQIVND (reference sequence). This sample is drawn from a study of T cell changes during pregnancy in multiple sclerosis. The protocol was immunoSEQ multiplex PCR, while the TCRdb copy is restricted to in-frame clones and leaves out a portion. The data contain approximately 110,000 clones, roughly 90% of them singletons. This sample comprised peripheral blood, obtained after pregnancy. The TCR comes from a female donor with multiple sclerosis, enrolled in a pregnancy study. The J gene is TRBJ1-2, the V gene TRBV19; D is unresolved. The DNA for the CDR3 is TGTGCCAGTAACGGCGGCTACTATGGCTACACCTTC. Its protein product is CASNGGYYGYTF. The variable domain in full, completed from reference TRBV19 and TRBJ1-2, reads DGGITQSPKYLFRKEGQNVTLSCEQNLNHDAMYWYRQDPGQGLRLIYYSQIVNDFQKGDIAEGYSVSREKKESFPLTVTSAQKNPTAFYLCASNGGYYGYTFGSGTRLTVV.